What follows are 23 T cell receptor beta chains derived from one specimen sequenced in a study of T-cell memory formation after mild COVID-19. Using its own MiXCR run on the 5' RACE reads, TCRdb lists one record per CDR3 protein. The profile covers approximately 340,000 distinct CDR3 sequences, with 10% to 15% appearing a single time and roughly a fifth taken by the ten largest. Sequenced input: PBMCs or a T cell subset sorted from them (not recorded which). The receptors come from a man in his late teens or twenties who had mild COVID-19 (a few samples of this study predate the infection). Cell type and time point are not known.

The chain employs TRBV28 and TRBJ2-2, with 11 bases fitting TRBD1. With V trimmed by 10 bases and J by 6 bases, 10 bases remained unmatched. CDR3 length: 15 amino acids. Germline lookup yields CDR1 MDHEN and CDR2 SYDVKM. The CDR3 here is CAISPGGQGAGELFF. CDR3 bases: TGTGCCATCAGCCCAGGGGGACAGGGGGCCGGGGAGCTGTTTTTT.

This clonotype came up once. The chain couples TRBV4-1 to TRBJ1-5; D perhaps matches TRBD1 (5 bases). Germline V gene lookup returns CDR1 MGHRA and CDR2 YSYEKL. The CDR3 is made up of 19 amino acids. The V end was cut by 1 base, the J end by 0 bases, with 19 bases between. The CDR3 DNA reads as TGCGCCAGCAGCCAAGCCGGAGGGACCGAGACTGATAGCAATCAGCCCCAGCATTTT. This codes for CASSQAGGTETDSNQPQHF.

The CDR3: CASSYRGNNSPLHF. CDR3 DNA sequence: TGTGCCAGCAGTTACCGGGGAAACAATTCACCCCTCCACTTT. V gene TRBV6-5 combines with J gene TRBJ1-6; D remains ambiguous. CDR3 length: 14 amino acids. Trimming removed 2 bases at V and 7 bases at J, with 9 bases between. Germline V gene sequence: CDR1 MNHEY, CDR2 SVGAGI.

This chain uses TRBV7-2 with TRBJ2-2; D is undetermined. The germline V gene has CDR1 SGHTA and CDR2 FQGNSA. Trimming took 6 bases from V and 1 from J, leaving 6 bases between them. The CDR3 length is 13 residues. The CDR3 bases are TGTGCCAGCAGGGCTATGAACACCGGGGAGCTGTTTTTT. Translation: CASRAMNTGELFF. Together with reference TRBV7-2 and TRBJ2-2, the CDR3 gives the full variable domain: GAGVSQSPSNKVTEKGKDVELRCDPISGHTALYWYRQSLGQGLEFLIYFQGNSAPDKSGLPSDRFSAERTGGSVSTLTIQRTQQEDSAVYLCASRAMNTGELFFGEGSRLTVL.

This clonotype was detected many times. The chain links TRBV20-1 to TRBJ1-2; D is unclear. Trimming removed 5 bases at V and 5 bases at J, with 15 bases between. The CDR3 length is 13 residues. Germline loops: CDR1 DFQATT, CDR2 SNEGSKA (reference sequence). CDR3 DNA: TGCAGTGCTGGGAGACTAAGGCCTTATGGCTACACCTTC. Amino acid sequence: CSAGRLRPYGYTF.

This clonotype was picked up a small number of times. V usage is TRBV6-1 and J usage is TRBJ1-1; 8 bases are shared with TRBD1. Germline V CDR1 and CDR2: MNHNS, SASEGT. The length of the CDR3 is 14 residues. J was trimmed by 4 bases and V by 4 bases; bases with no gene match: 5. The CDR3, as DNA: TGTGCCAGCAGTGGGGGGCAGGGGGCCACTGAAGCTTTCTTT. Protein sequence: CASSGGQGATEAFF.

This clonotype was found a few times. The V call is TRBV7-2, the J call TRBJ2-7; D not resolved. V was pared by 3 bases and J by 3 bases, with 12 bases between. This CDR3 has 14 residues. Germline assignment: CDR1 SGHTA and CDR2 FQGNSA. The CDR3 nucleotides read TGTGCCAGCAGCTTTTCGGAAGGTGGCTACGAGCAGTACTTC. This encodes CASSFSEGGYEQYF.

This clonotype was picked up many times. As DNA, the CDR3 is TGCAGCGTTTCCGGGGTCAATGAGCAGTTCTTC. This encodes CSVSGVNEQFF. This chain links TRBV29-1 with TRBJ2-1; TRBD2 might be the D (5 bases). Germline V gene lookup returns CDR1 SQVTM and CDR2 ANQGSEA. V was pared by 5 bases and J by 6 bases, with 8 bases between. CDR3 size: 11 residues.

This clonotype was picked up a small number of times. The chain recombines TRBV4-3 with TRBJ2-1, with D possibly being TRBD2 (6 bases). The CDR3 spans 15 residues. V shed 4 bases and J shed 12 bases, with 22 bases lying between them. From germline, CDR1 is LGHNA and CDR2 YSLEER. The CDR3 loop reads CASSRMRGLGLAQFF. DNA for the CDR3: TGCGCCAGCAGCCGAATGCGGGGATTGGGTCTGGCGCAGTTCTTC.

The V and J genes are TRBV5-1 and TRBJ1-6; 7 nucleotides line up with TRBD1. J lost 13 bases, V lost 4 bases, and 11 bases had no gene match. CDR1 and CDR2 from the germline V gene are SGHRS and YFSETQ. The CDR3 consists of 14 residues. This CDR3 is CASSPGQPAVPLHF. The CDR3 DNA is TGCGCCAGCAGCCCGGGACAGCCGGCCGTCCCCCTCCACTTT.

This clonotype has more than one count but fewer than ten. This rearrangement joins TRBV10-3 to TRBJ2-7; TRBD1 aligns across 7 bases. V shed 2 bases and J 6 bases; nucleotides not matched to a gene: 4. Per germline, CDR1 ENHRY and CDR2 SYGVKD. The CDR3 consists of 13 residues. The CDR3 nucleotides read TGTGCCATCAGTGAGACAGGGGTCCCCGAGCAGTACTTC. Protein sequence: CAISETGVPEQYF.

This clonotype turned up a few times. The chain joins TRBV3-1 to TRBJ2-3; D gene ambiguous. The germline V gene encodes CDR1 LGHDT and CDR2 YNNKEL (reference sequence). The CDR3 is made up of 13 amino acids. The V end was cut by 3 bases, the J end by 0 bases, with 4 bases between. This CDR3 reads CASSHGSTDTQYF. The CDR3 DNA sequence: TGTGCCAGCAGCCATGGGAGCACAGATACGCAGTATTTT.

The chain couples TRBV18 to TRBJ2-2, with D hard to call. Deletions cut 2 bases from V and 9 bases from J, with 7 bases between. Germline loops: CDR1 KGHSH, CDR2 LQKENI. This CDR3 is 12 amino acids long. CDR3 sequence (DNA): TGTGCCAGCTCACCATACGGAAGGGAGCTGTTTTTT. It is translated as CASSPYGRELFF.

This clonotype showed up many times. The chain links TRBV18 to TRBJ1-2; TRBD1 agrees at 7 bases. This CDR3 region has 14 residues. The germline gives CDR1 KGHSH, CDR2 LQKENI. After removal of 1 base from V and 8 bases from J, the junction contained 7 bases not matched to a gene. This chain's CDR3 is CASSPQTGFLGYTF. The CDR3 bases are TGTGCCAGCTCACCACAGACAGGGTTTCTGGGCTACACCTTC. The full variable domain, with the rest looked up from reference TRBV18 and TRBJ1-2, is NAGVMQNPRHLVRRRGQEARLRCSPMKGHSHVYWYRQLPEEGLKFMVYLQKENIIDESGMPKERFSAEFPKEGPSILRIQQVVRGDSAAYFCASSPQTGFLGYTFGSGTRLTVV.

The gene calls are TRBV6-4 and TRBJ2-3, with D possibly being TRBD2 (5 bases). Germline CDR1 and CDR2: MRHNA and SNTAGT. The V end lost 2 bases, the J end lost 1 base, and 13 bases lay between the germline ends. CDR3 length: 16 residues. The CDR3 DNA is TGTGCCAGCAGTGACACGGGCCGGGGAGGCACAGATACGCAGTATTTT. It yields the protein CASSDTGRGGTDTQYF.

This chain joins TRBV5-1 and TRBJ2-1; TRBD2 might be the D (5 bases). Trimming removed 5 bases at V and 0 bases at J, with 15 bases between. The CDR3 runs to 16 residues. Germline V gives CDR1 SGHRS, CDR2 YFSETQ. In DNA form, the CDR3 reads TGCGCCAGCAGACGCGGACTGGCGAGCTCCTACAATGAGCAGTTCTTC. This codes for CASRRGLASSYNEQFF. Using reference TRBV5-1 and TRBJ2-1 for the parts outside the CDR3, the full variable domain is KAGVTQTPRYLIKTRGQQVTLSCSPISGHRSVSWYQQTPGQGLQFLFEYFSETQRNKGNFPGRFSGRQFSNSRSEMNVSTLELGDSALYLCASRRGLASSYNEQFFGPGTRLTVL.

The table lists this clonotype with many counts. The chain is built from TRBV9 and TRBJ2-5; 12 nucleotides align to TRBD2. Germline V lookup: CDR1 SGDLS, CDR2 YYNGEE. V lost 4 bases and J lost 0; bases outside the gene matches: 4. This CDR3 has 16 amino acids. CDR3 nucleotide sequence: TGTGCCAGCAGCCTCCGACTAGCGGGGGACCAAGAGACCCAGTACTTC. Translating gives CASSLRLAGDQETQYF. Full variable domain (missing parts from reference TRBV9 and TRBJ2-5): DSGVTQTPKHLITATGQRVTLRCSPRSGDLSVYWYQQSLDQGLQFLIQYYNGEERAKGNILERFSAQQFPDLHSELNLSSLELGDSALYFCASSLRLAGDQETQYFGPGTRLLVL.

This clonotype came up a few times. The chain couples TRBV11-2 to TRBJ2-1; the match to TRBD2 covers 10 bases. V gave up 6 bases and J gave up 12 bases; unmatched junction bases: 5. Germline CDR1 SGHAT, CDR2 FQNNGV. This CDR3 is 12 amino acids long. Here the CDR3 reads CASSHQRGGQFF. For the CDR3, the DNA is TGTGCCAGCAGTCACCAGCGGGGGGGGCAGTTCTTC.

The V call is TRBV10-3, the J call TRBJ2-7, with D possibly matching TRBD2 (6 bases). Germline V gene sequence: CDR1 ENHRY, CDR2 SYGVKD. This CDR3 is built from 14 residues. V shed 6 bases and J shed 6 bases, with 18 bases lying between them. CDR3 loop: CAISSLGLGLEQYF. The CDR3 coding sequence is TGTGCCATCAGCTCATTGGGACTGGGGCTCGAGCAGTACTTC.

The V gene is TRBV12-3 or TRBV12-4, the J gene TRBJ1-4; D not certain. V lost 6 bases and J lost 0, with 8 bases in between. The CDR3 loop spans 14 amino acids. The CDR3 sequence is CASRSLTTNEKLFF. DNA for the CDR3: TGTGCCAGCAGGTCACTCACAACTAATGAAAAACTGTTTTTT.

This clonotype was counted between two and nine times. The rearrangement links TRBV7-9 to TRBJ1-5; D might be TRBD1 (5 bases). The CDR3 totals 15 residues. Germline CDR1 is SEHNR and CDR2 is FQNEAQ (reference sequence). Trimming took 4 bases from V and 1 from J, leaving 11 bases between them. The chain's CDR3 is CASSSSGASNQPQHF. In nucleotides, the CDR3 is TGTGCCAGCAGCTCCTCCGGGGCGAGCAATCAGCCCCAGCATTTT.

The table lists this clonotype with many counts. V is TRBV7-2 and J is TRBJ2-7, with 10 bases matching TRBD2. This CDR3 region has 16 residues. V was pared by 5 bases and J by 0 bases, with 7 bases of the junction left unmatched. Germline-derived CDR1 and CDR2 are SGHTA and FQGNSA. The CDR3 loop is CASSVTSGDFSYEQYF. The CDR3, as DNA: TGTGCCAGCAGCGTAACTAGCGGGGATTTCTCCTACGAGCAGTACTTC.

This chain uses TRBV5-8 with TRBJ1-5, with 11 bases aligning to TRBD1. The CDR3 length is 15 residues. J gave up 9 bases and V 4 bases, and 9 bases lay outside the gene matches. Germline V gives CDR1 SGHTS, CDR2 YDEGEE. In DNA form, the CDR3 reads TGTGCCAGCAGCGCCCCGGGACAGGGGGGTCGGCCCCAGCATTTT. It is translated as CASSAPGQGGRPQHF.